This TCR beta chain was sequenced in a study of CD8+ T cells in alopecia areata. Study context: Treated patients swallowed 5 to 10 mg of oral tofacitinib twice daily. Tofacitinib exposure lasted 6 to 18 months, followed by 6 months off drug.

Extracted RNA was reverse transcribed into cDNA, the sequencing template. Using immunoSEQ multiplex PCR, the repertoire was profiled, and TCRdb retains in-frame clones only, with some absent. The repertoire includes about 12,000 clones, over 60% of them detected once, and roughly 15% sits in the top ten. Patients with alopecia areata provided lesional scalp punch biopsies as well as peripheral blood. Comment on this clone: Its antigen is as yet unknown.

Study findings and constraints: Especially in alopecia totalis/universalis, lesional scalp showed greater clonality than normal scalp did.

Looked up from germline, CDR1 is MGHRA and CDR2 is YSYEKL. The CDR3 contains 16 residues. V lost 1 base to trimming and J lost 1 base; unmatched junction nucleotides: 2. This receptor was taken from a human donor with alopecia areata. The sequencing input was skin. V usage is TRBV4-1 and J usage is TRBJ2-5, with 11 positions matching TRBD2. CDR3 nucleotides: TGCGCCAGCAGCCAAGCCACTAGCGGGGGCCAAGAGACCCAGTACTTC. This codes for CASSQATSGGQETQYF.